This T cell receptor (beta chain) was retrieved from a study of blood T cell repertoires in COVID-19. Study details: Collection of acute and convalescent COVID-19 samples took place in the United States, Italy and Spain. Sample material is recorded as cDNA or gDNA derived from T cells, B-cell-depleted T cells, or PBMCs.

CDR3 size: 13 residues. CDR1 ENHRY and CDR2 SYGVKD come from the germline V gene. J was trimmed by 6 bases and V by 4 bases; bases with no gene match: 1. As handled by the study authors: Amplifying reference gene primers gave estimates of nucleated cell counts. Profiled with immunoSEQ multiplex PCR; TCRdb holds only in-frame clones, not every one. V and J calls plus clone size are reproduced from that table; the DNA served to infer D and trimming. Of some 130,000 clones listed, about 76% were seen once; the top ten hold roughly 20%. This chain joins TRBV10-3 and TRBJ2-3; 10 positions agree with TRBD2. Sequencing input: peripheral blood. This TCR was recovered from an older man with acute or convalescent COVID-19. CDR3 nucleotides: TGTGCCATCAGTGTTAGCGGGGGGGATACGCAGTATTTT. It specifies CAISVSGGDTQYF.